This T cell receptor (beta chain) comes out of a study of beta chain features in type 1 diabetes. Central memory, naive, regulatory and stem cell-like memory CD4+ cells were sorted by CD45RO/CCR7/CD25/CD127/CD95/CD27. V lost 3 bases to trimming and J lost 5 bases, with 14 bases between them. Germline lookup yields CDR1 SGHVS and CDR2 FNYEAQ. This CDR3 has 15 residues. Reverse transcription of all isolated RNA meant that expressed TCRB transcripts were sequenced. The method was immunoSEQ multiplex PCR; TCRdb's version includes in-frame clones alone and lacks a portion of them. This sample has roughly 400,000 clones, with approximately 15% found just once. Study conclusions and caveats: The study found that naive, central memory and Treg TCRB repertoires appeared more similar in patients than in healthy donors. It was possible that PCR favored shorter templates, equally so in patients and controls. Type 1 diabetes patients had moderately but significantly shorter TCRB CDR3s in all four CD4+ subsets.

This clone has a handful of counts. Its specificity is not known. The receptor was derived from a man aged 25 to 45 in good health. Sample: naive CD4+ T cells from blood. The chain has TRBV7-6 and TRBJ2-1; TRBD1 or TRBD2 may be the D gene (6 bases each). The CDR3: CASSFIGGTNNEQFF. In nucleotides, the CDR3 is TGTGCCAGCAGCTTTATCGGGGGCACGAACAATGAGCAGTTCTTC.